A single sample gave rise to the 6 T cell receptor beta chains below, sequenced in a study of post-analysis software for immune sequencing data. Whole-study results and caveats: Among five TRBV segments more frequent in patients than controls were TRBV5-6, TRBV5-1 and TRBV20-1.

Unique-molecular-identifier-tagged TCR beta cDNA libraries were used. From the PCR reads, TCRdb called clonotypes with MiXCR, one entry per CDR3 protein. The sample holds about 620,000 distinct CDR3 sequences, 40% to 50% seen once. For these receptors, no antigen is known. The source material was blood. These receptor sequences come from a girl under 18 with multiple sclerosis.

The rearrangement links TRBV13 to TRBJ2-7, with D perhaps matching TRBD1 (6 bases). Germline V gene lookup returns CDR1 PRHDT and CDR2 FYEKMQ (reference sequence). V gave up 7 bases and J gave up 3 bases, with 13 bases separating them. The CDR3 consists of 13 residues. The CDR3 spells CASKDRNFYEQYF. As DNA, the CDR3 is TGTGCCAGCAAGGACAGAAATTTCTACGAGCAGTACTTC.

The chain recombines TRBV12-3 or TRBV12-4 with TRBJ1-6; D is possibly TRBD1 (6 bases). This CDR3 has 14 residues. Trimming left V 11 bases short and J 6 bases short, with 17 bases between. The CDR3, as DNA: TGTGCCCGTCCTGTAGGGGGACTTAATTCACCCCTCCACTTT. It encodes CARPVGGLNSPLHF.

This clonotype was recorded once. This likely comes from a read error, as the CDR3 has no conserved phenylalanine or tryptophan at its end. V gene TRBV29-1 combines with J gene TRBJ2-5, with 8 nucleotides matching TRBD1. The J call may be mistaken, given a closer DNA end match to TRBJ2-7. CDR1 is SQVTM and CDR2 is ANQGSEA in the germline V gene. The CDR3 runs to 14 residues. CDR3 DNA sequence: TGCAGCGTTGAAGATGTTACAGGGGGCTACGAGCAGTACTGC. This encodes CSVEDVTGGYEQYC.

The chain couples TRBV12-3 or TRBV12-4 to TRBJ1-2; D remains unclear. The CDR3 runs 13 residues. The V end was cut by 6 bases, the J end by 7 bases, with 15 bases between. The CDR3 here is CASRAGSQRGYTF. CDR3 bases: TGTGCCAGCAGGGCCGGGAGTCAACGTGGCTACACCTTC.

This clonotype was counted between two and nine times. This chain connects TRBV12-3 or TRBV12-4 to TRBJ1-2; TRBD1 matches 7 bases. The CDR3 runs 14 residues. J was trimmed by 4 bases and V by 4 bases; bases with no gene match: 6. This chain's CDR3 is CASSSGTAVYGYTF. DNA for the CDR3: TGTGCCAGCAGTTCCGGGACAGCGGTCTATGGCTACACCTTC.

Comment on this clonotype: The junction shows a germline mismatch at one end, possibly a read error. V usage is TRBV4-1 and J usage is TRBJ2-7; D remains unclear. Per germline, CDR1 MGHRA and CDR2 YSYEKL. The CDR3 is made up of 14 amino acids. CDR3 sequence: CASNQGIGGYEQYF. CDR3 nucleotide sequence: TGCGCCAGCAACCAAGGTATCGGCGGCTACGAGCAGTACTTC.